The 32 T cell receptor beta chains listed next were all sequenced from one sample in a study of CD8+CD57+ T cells in acquired aplastic anemia. Genomic DNA, the template, was used for profiling of the TCR beta VDJ and CDR3. TCRdb passed the reads through MiXCR, listing each CDR3 protein once. The sample yields over 200,000 distinct CDR3 sequences, around 63% seen once. The specimen sequenced was sorted CD4+, CD8+, or CD8+CD57+ T cells (not recorded which) from PBMCs. The receptors originated from a human donor in good health.

The genes are TRBV9 and TRBJ1-2; D is ambiguous. CDR1 SGDLS and CDR2 YYNGEE come from the germline V gene. The CDR3 runs 13 residues. The V gene lost 0 bases and the J gene lost 6 bases, with 9 bases spanning the gap. The CDR3: CASSVGDGDGYTF. The CDR3 nucleotides are TGTGCCAGCAGCGTAGGGGATGGAGATGGCTACACCTTC. The whole variable domain, remainder taken from reference TRBV9 and TRBJ1-2, is DSGVTQTPKHLITATGQRVTLRCSPRSGDLSVYWYQQSLDQGLQFLIQYYNGEERAKGNILERFSAQQFPDLHSELNLSSLELGDSALYFCASSVGDGDGYTFGSGTRLTVV.

The chain carries TRBV12-5 and TRBJ2-6, with TRBD1 matching 7 bases. The CDR3 totals 19 residues. The V gene end was trimmed by 2 bases and the J gene end by 2 bases; junction bases not matched to a gene: 12. The V gene's germline CDR1 is LGHNT and CDR2 FRNRAP. CDR3: CASGLPPGDSPTGANVLTF. The CDR3 region has the DNA TGTGCTAGTGGTTTGCCACCTGGGGACAGTCCTACTGGGGCCAACGTCCTGACTTTC.

The sample holds many counts of this clonotype. This chain joins TRBV29-1 and TRBJ2-7; 8 nucleotides agree with TRBD2. The CDR3 sequence is 13 residues long. The V gene's germline CDR1 is SQVTM and CDR2 ANQGSEA. V shed 3 bases, J shed 4 bases, and the junction held 5 bases outside the gene matches. The CDR3: CSVDFGRGYEQYF. The CDR3 DNA follows: TGCAGCGTTGATTTCGGGAGGGGTTACGAGCAGTACTTC.

This chain connects TRBV2 to TRBJ1-1, with 9 bases fitting TRBD1. CDR1 and CDR2 (germline): SNHLY, FYNNEI. CDR3 length: 14 residues. V dropped 7 bases and J dropped 5; count of bases not matched to a gene: 8. The CDR3 loop is CASTQGQGRTEAFF. CDR3 DNA sequence: TGTGCCAGCACCCAGGGACAGGGAAGGACTGAAGCTTTCTTT.

The rearrangement links TRBV29-1 to TRBJ1-2, with D unresolved. From germline, CDR1 is SQVTM and CDR2 ANQGSEA. With 4 bases removed from V and 2 bases from J, the gap between germline ends came to 8 bases. The CDR3 contains 12 residues. DNA for the CDR3: TGCAGCGTTGCGGCCATAAACTATGGCTACACCTTC. Protein product: CSVAAINYGYTF.

About this clonotype itself: One end of the junction is discordant with germline, which a read error may explain. The gene calls are TRBV27 and TRBJ1-2, with D unclear. This CDR3 is 15 amino acids long. In germline, CDR1 is MNHEY, CDR2 SMNVEV (reference sequence). CDR3 region: CASSPYADANYGYIF. The CDR3 DNA reads TGTGCCAGCAGCCCCTATGCAGACGCTAACTATGGCTACATCTTC.

This clonotype was counted only a few times. The V call is TRBV12-3 or TRBV12-4, the J call TRBJ2-5, with no clear D. The DNA end is more similar to TRBJ2-7, so the J call may be wrong. The CDR3 has 13 residues. Here the CDR3 DNA reads TGTGCCAGCAGTTTAGATCGAACCTACGAGCAGTACTTC. The encoded protein is CASSLDRTYEQYF.

This chain uses TRBV19 with TRBJ1-6; D is perhaps TRBD1 (6 bases). V dropped 8 bases and J dropped 6 bases, with 14 bases sitting between them. In germline, CDR1 is LNHDA, CDR2 SQIVND (reference sequence). CDR3 length equals 14 residues. Written as DNA, the CDR3 is TGTGCCAGTGCCAGCGGGGGCTTTAATTCACCCCTCCACTTT. Translated, it gives CASASGGFNSPLHF.

In nucleotides, the CDR3 is TGTGCCAGCAAGGTTCTAGCTGGGAATGAGCAGTTCTTC. Protein product: CASKVLAGNEQFF. The chain is built from TRBV2 and TRBJ2-1, with D perhaps TRBD2 (5 bases). The CDR3 has 13 residues. Trimming stripped 7 bases from V and 7 bases from J, with 14 bases between. Germline lookup yields CDR1 SNHLY and CDR2 FYNNEI.

V usage is TRBV19 and J usage is TRBJ1-2; tentative D call: TRBD1 (5 bases). CDR3 length: 12 residues. Trimming took off 1 base at V and 7 bases at J, with 7 bases between the two ends. Germline CDR1 reads LNHDA; CDR2 reads SQIVND (reference sequence). CDR3 loop: CASSIGGSGYTF. DNA for the CDR3: TGTGCCAGTAGTATAGGGGGCAGTGGCTACACCTTC.

V gene TRBV24-1 combines with J gene TRBJ2-3, with 9 bases identical to TRBD2. Trimming took 9 bases from V and 4 from J; bases not matched to a gene: 7. CDR3 length: 14 residues. CDR1 and CDR2 from the germline V gene are KGHDR and SFDVKD. The CDR3 spells CATAGGSLADTQYF. In DNA, the CDR3 is TGTGCCACCGCGGGGGGGAGCTTGGCAGATACGCAGTATTTT.

The V gene is TRBV20-1, the J gene TRBJ1-1; D is uncertain. Germline CDR1 and CDR2: DFQATT and SNEGSKA (reference sequence). The V gene lost 3 bases and the J gene lost 2 bases, with 10 bases spanning the gap. The CDR3 loop spans 13 amino acids. The CDR3 region has the DNA TGCAGTGCTAGCGGGCAGCTCAACACTGAAGCTTTCTTT. It is translated as CSASGQLNTEAFF.

The chain has TRBV5-1 and TRBJ1-5; no reliable D call. Germline V gives CDR1 SGHRS, CDR2 YFSETQ. CDR3 size: 14 residues. Trimming left V 4 bases short and J 2 bases short, with 10 bases between. This CDR3 reads CASSKDAGNQPQHF. The CDR3 DNA sequence: TGCGCCAGCAGCAAGGACGCTGGCAATCAGCCCCAGCATTTT.

This clonotype occurred many times. The gene calls are TRBV5-1 and TRBJ2-1; 9 bases fit TRBD1. Trimming removed 0 bases from V and 2 bases from J; junction bases left unmatched: 3. The length of the CDR3 is 16 residues. Germline CDR1 and CDR2: SGHRS and YFSETQ. The CDR3 DNA follows: TGCGCCAGCAGCTTGGGGACAGGGGTGGCCTACAATGAGCAGTTCTTC. It is translated as CASSLGTGVAYNEQFF. The full variable domain, its missing parts supplied by reference TRBV5-1 and TRBJ2-1, is KAGVTQTPRYLIKTRGQQVTLSCSPISGHRSVSWYQQTPGQGLQFLFEYFSETQRNKGNFPGRFSGRQFSNSRSEMNVSTLELGDSALYLCASSLGTGVAYNEQFFGPGTRLTVL.

The rearrangement uses TRBV24-1 and TRBJ2-1; D perhaps matches TRBD2 (6 bases). The CDR3 runs to 15 residues. The ends were cut back, 4 bases at V and 13 bases at J, with 22 bases in the middle. CDR1 is KGHDR, CDR2 SFDVKD, per germline. The CDR3 DNA reads TGTGCCACCAGTGAACCCTCAGGAGGGAACTCGGGACAGTTCTTC. Translating it yields CATSEPSGGNSGQFF.

This chain connects TRBV7-2 to TRBJ1-5; D may be TRBD1 (6 bases). The CDR3 runs 14 residues. The germline V gene encodes CDR1 SGHTA and CDR2 FQGNSA. Trimming cost V 9 bases and J 2 bases, with 14 bases left between them. The DNA of the CDR3 is TGTGCCAGTACCAACAGGGAGGGCAATCAGCCCCAGCATTTT. This codes for CASTNREGNQPQHF.

This chain connects TRBV7-4 to TRBJ2-3; D might be TRBD2 (6 bases). The germline CDR1 and CDR2 sequences are SGHVT and SQSDAQ. The CDR3 consists of 18 residues. Trimming cost V 5 bases and J 5 bases, with 26 bases left between them. CDR3 sequence: CASSHWGVLGQGRDTQYF. CDR3 nucleotide sequence: TGTGCCAGCAGCCACTGGGGGGTTTTAGGGCAGGGCAGAGATACGCAGTATTTT. The complete variable domain, with remaining parts taken from reference TRBV7-4 and TRBJ2-3, reads GAGVSQSPRYKVAKRGRDVALRCDSISGHVTLYWYRQTLGQGSEVLTYSQSDAQRDKSGRPSGRFSAERPERSVSTLKIQRTEQGDSAVYLCASSHWGVLGQGRDTQYFGPGTRLTVL.

This clonotype was observed many times. The genes are TRBV5-1 and TRBJ2-7; a possible D gene is TRBD2 (5 bases). The V end lost 7 bases, the J end lost 1 base, and 12 bases lay between the germline ends. Germline CDR1 and CDR2: SGHRS and YFSETQ. The CDR3 sequence is 13 residues long. The CDR3 sequence: CASRLLVSYEQYF. In DNA form, the CDR3 reads TGCGCCAGCCGCCTACTAGTGTCCTACGAGCAGTACTTC.

J is TRBJ2-7 and V is TRBV29-1; no firm D call. Per germline, CDR1 SQVTM and CDR2 ANQGSEA. The CDR3 loop spans 13 amino acids. Trimming stripped 3 bases from V and 6 bases from J, with 15 bases between. The CDR3 protein is CSVEWGRGSEQYF. DNA of the CDR3: TGCAGCGTTGAGTGGGGTCGCGGCAGCGAGCAGTACTTC.

The chain carries TRBV24-1 and TRBJ2-2; D unclear. Looked up from germline, CDR1 is KGHDR and CDR2 is SFDVKD. V lost 3 bases and J 1 base, leaving 8 bases between the germline ends. This CDR3 is 15 amino acids long. CDR3 region: CATSDPTLNTGELFF. As DNA, the CDR3 is TGTGCCACCAGTGATCCGACATTGAACACCGGGGAGCTGTTTTTT.

This clonotype has more than one count but fewer than ten. The rearrangement links TRBV5-1 to TRBJ1-5, with 8 nucleotides matching TRBD1. CDR1 and CDR2 from the germline V gene are SGHRS and YFSETQ. J gave up 4 bases and V 3 bases, and 6 bases lay outside the gene matches. The CDR3 has 15 residues. The CDR3 is CASSSGTGRNQPQHF. DNA of the CDR3: TGCGCCAGCAGCTCTGGGACAGGACGAAATCAGCCCCAGCATTTT.

Note on this clonotype: Its ends do not fully match the called genes, so a read error is possible. The chain carries TRBV2 and TRBJ1-3; D is ambiguous. The CDR3 runs to 17 residues. Germline lookup yields CDR1 SNHLY and CDR2 FYNNEI. CDR3 amino acids: CASSEAPSINSGNTMYF. CDR3 nucleotide sequence: TGTGCCAGCAGTGAAGCGCCGTCTATTAACTCTGGAAACACCATGTATTTT. The full variable domain, its missing parts supplied by reference TRBV2 and TRBJ1-3, is EPEVTQTPSHQVTQMGQEVILRCVPISNHLYFYWYRQILGQKVEFLVSFYNNEISEKSEIFDDQFSVERPDGSNFTLKIRSTKLEDSAMYFCASSEAPSINSGNTMYFGEGSWLTVV.

In this sample, this clonotype turned up once. The chain combines TRBV6-1 with TRBJ2-7; D unclear. The V end lost 0 bases, the J end lost 4 bases, and 10 bases lay between the germline ends. CDR1 MNHNS and CDR2 SASEGT come from the germline V gene. CDR3 length: 14 residues. The CDR3 region is CASSEALGAYEQYF. CDR3 DNA sequence: TGTGCCAGCAGTGAAGCGCTTGGCGCTTACGAGCAGTACTTC.

V usage is TRBV20-1 and J usage is TRBJ2-5, with 11 positions matching TRBD2. Unmatched junction bases numbered 15, after V lost 6 bases and J lost 3 bases. The CDR3 contains 17 residues. The germline CDR1 and CDR2 sequences are DFQATT and SNEGSKA (reference sequence). This CDR3 reads CSAPGGGGLAEKETQYF. The CDR3 bases are TGCAGTGCCCCTGGGGGGGGGGGACTAGCGGAGAAAGAGACCCAGTACTTC.

This sequence joins TRBV5-4 and TRBJ2-3; the match to TRBD2 covers 8 bases. The CDR3 extends over 16 amino acids. The germline CDR1 and CDR2 sequences are SGHNT and YYREEE (reference sequence). With 4 bases clipped from V and 8 bases from J, the junction kept 15 bases outside the gene matches. The chain's CDR3 is CASSIDGGALEGTQYF. The CDR3 nucleotides are TGTGCCAGCAGCATAGACGGGGGGGCCCTTGAAGGTACGCAGTATTTT.

This clonotype was seen a single time. The chain couples TRBV24-1 to TRBJ2-5; weak D call: TRBD1 (6 bases). Looked up from germline, CDR1 is KGHDR and CDR2 is SFDVKD. This CDR3 comprises 17 residues. The ends were cut back, 5 bases at V and 4 bases at J, with 22 bases in the middle. For the CDR3, the DNA is TGTGCCACCAGTGGCGAGTGGACAAGTAAGGGGGTAGAGACCCAGTACTTC. This translates into CATSGEWTSKGVETQYF.

This clonotype was found many times. The chain carries TRBV24-1 and TRBJ1-5; 8 bases map to TRBD1. V lost 9 bases, J lost 3 bases, and 3 bases stayed unmatched. The V gene's germline CDR1 is KGHDR and CDR2 SFDVKD. This CDR3 contains 13 residues. The CDR3 nucleotides read TGTGCCACCGGACAGGGACTCAATCAGCCCCAGCATTTT. This translates into CATGQGLNQPQHF.

V usage is TRBV7-9 and J usage is TRBJ2-7; TRBD1 matches 11 bases. The CDR3 extends over 14 amino acids. The J segment lost 7 bases and the V segment lost 5 bases, leaving 7 bases of the junction unmatched. Germline lookup yields CDR1 SEHNR and CDR2 FQNEAQ (reference sequence). The CDR3 DNA follows: TGTGCCAGCAGCACCGGGACAGGGGGTTGGGAGCAGTACTTC. Amino acids: CASSTGTGGWEQYF.

The chain recombines TRBV7-9 with TRBJ1-4, with D hard to call. The V gene's germline CDR1 is SEHNR and CDR2 FQNEAQ (reference sequence). The CDR3 has 12 amino acids. Trimming pared 4 bases from V and 4 bases from J, leaving 4 bases between. The DNA of the CDR3 is TGTGCCAGCAGCTACAGTAATGAAAAACTGTTTTTT. This codes for CASSYSNEKLFF.

The rearrangement joins TRBV2 to TRBJ1-5; the D is unclear. The CDR3 is made up of 14 amino acids. V lost 5 bases and J lost 0, with 8 bases in between. Germline V gives CDR1 SNHLY, CDR2 FYNNEI. CDR3 coding DNA: TGTGCCAGCAGTCCCCTCCTTAGCAATCAGCCCCAGCATTTT. It specifies CASSPLLSNQPQHF.

The gene calls are TRBV9 and TRBJ1-6; D is undetermined. In germline, CDR1 is SGDLS, CDR2 YYNGEE. The CDR3 runs to 13 residues. The ends were cut back, 0 bases at V and 7 bases at J, with 5 bases in the middle. The CDR3 DNA is TGTGCCAGCAGCGTAGGACCCAATTCACCCCTCCACTTT. It specifies CASSVGPNSPLHF.

To note about this clonotype: Its ends do not fully match the called genes, so a read error is possible. The chain employs TRBV7-9 and TRBJ2-7, with 9 positions matching TRBD2. The CDR3 sequence is 14 residues long. The germline gives CDR1 SEHNR, CDR2 FQNEAQ (reference sequence). CDR3 DNA: TGTGCCAGCAGATTAGCGGGAGACTCCCACGAGCAGTACTTC. It yields the protein CASRLAGDSHEQYF.